The next 8 T cell receptor beta chains were all read from a single sample in a study of spatial heterogeneity in lung cancer. Time point of the sample: sample taken at primary tumor resection. Sequencing covered unsorted whole RNA taken from tumor, nontumor lung or frozen PBMC. Using its own MiXCR run on the 5' RACE reads, TCRdb lists one record per CDR3 protein. The table records tens of thousands of distinct CDR3 sequences, about 7% of them present only once. This specimen was PBMCs, taken at surgery. All receptors derive from a male donor with early-stage non-small cell lung cancer.

This clonotype was found many times. The rearrangement joins TRBV6-1 to TRBJ2-3, with 13 positions matching TRBD2. This CDR3 spans 15 amino acids. V trimming: 8 bases; J trimming: 6 bases; junction bases outside the gene matches: 8. Germline lookup yields CDR1 MNHNS and CDR2 SASEGT. In DNA form, the CDR3 reads TGTGCCAGCCGGGGACTAGCGGGGCCGTGGGATACGCAGTATTTT. It codes for CASRGLAGPWDTQYF.

The sample holds many counts of this clonotype. The V gene is TRBV20-1, the J gene TRBJ2-1; 7 bases align to TRBD2. The CDR3 totals 17 residues. The J segment lost 3 bases and the V segment lost 1 base, leaving 12 bases of the junction unmatched. The germline gives CDR1 DFQATT, CDR2 SNEGSKA (reference sequence). The CDR3 DNA reads as TGCAGTGCTAGAGGTCCGCTTACTAGCGTTGTCTACAATGAGCAGTTCTTC. This gives the protein CSARGPLTSVVYNEQFF.

This clonotype was recorded many times. The gene calls are TRBV6-1 and TRBJ2-7; D remains unclear. V was trimmed by 3 bases and J by 3 bases, leaving 3 bases between them. The germline gives CDR1 MNHNS, CDR2 SASEGT. The CDR3 sequence is 11 residues long. CDR3 sequence: CASSDSYEQYV. CDR3 DNA: TGTGCCAGCAGTGACAGCTACGAGCAGTACGTC.

The gene calls are TRBV7-9 and TRBJ2-7; 7 bases map to TRBD2. V lost 5 bases and J lost 6; bases outside the gene matches: 7. Looked up from germline, CDR1 is SEHNR and CDR2 is FQNEAQ (reference sequence). CDR3 size: 13 residues. The CDR3 region is CASSRIAGVEQYF. The CDR3 DNA sequence: TGTGCCAGCAGCCGGATCGCGGGGGTCGAGCAGTACTTC.

In its sample, this clonotype was seen a few times. The genes are TRBV2 and TRBJ2-7, with TRBD1 matching 10 bases. Trimming removed 7 bases from V and 4 bases from J; junction bases left unmatched: 4. The CDR3 contains 13 residues. The germline V gene has CDR1 SNHLY and CDR2 FYNNEI. The DNA of the CDR3 is TGTGCCAGCATGCGACAGGGGGCTTACGAGCAGTACTTC. This codes for CASMRQGAYEQYF.

This clonotype was observed a few times. V and J are TRBV24-1 and TRBJ1-2; weak D call: TRBD1 (5 bases). CDR1 and CDR2 (germline): KGHDR, SFDVKD. Trimming cost V 12 bases and J 1 base, with 14 bases left between them. The CDR3 totals 13 residues. This CDR3 reads CAVSTTVNYGYTF. As DNA, the CDR3 is TGTGCCGTCAGCACGACAGTTAACTATGGCTACACCTTC.

This clonotype was detected ten times or more. V is TRBV10-3 and J is TRBJ2-7; D ambiguous. The CDR3 is made up of 13 amino acids. Germline V CDR1 and CDR2: ENHRY, SYGVKD. Trimming removed 3 bases at V and 1 base at J, with 7 bases between. The CDR3 DNA reads TGTGCCATCAGTGACGGTTTGTCCTACGAGCAGTACTTC. It yields the protein CAISDGLSYEQYF.

Many counts were recorded for this clonotype. V and J are TRBV2 and TRBJ2-3; the D gene is possibly TRBD2 (6 bases). Trimming stripped 4 bases from V and 1 base from J, with 9 bases between. The CDR3 has 14 amino acids. CDR1 is SNHLY and CDR2 is FYNNEI in the germline V gene. The CDR3 sequence is CASSGDSRTDTQYF. CDR3 DNA: TGTGCCAGCAGTGGGGACTCCCGCACAGATACGCAGTATTTT.